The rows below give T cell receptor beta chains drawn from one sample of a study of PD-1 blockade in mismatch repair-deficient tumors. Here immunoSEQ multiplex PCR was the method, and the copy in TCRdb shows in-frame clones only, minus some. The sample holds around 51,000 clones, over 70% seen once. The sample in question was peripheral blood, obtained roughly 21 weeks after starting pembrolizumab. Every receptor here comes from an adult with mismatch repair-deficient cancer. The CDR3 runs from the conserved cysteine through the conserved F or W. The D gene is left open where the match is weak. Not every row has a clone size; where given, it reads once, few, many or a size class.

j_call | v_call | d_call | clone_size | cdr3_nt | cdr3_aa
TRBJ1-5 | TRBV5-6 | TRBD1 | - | TGTGCCAGCAGCTTGATGCGACAGGGGATCAATCAGCCCCAGCATTTT | CASSLMRQGINQPQHF
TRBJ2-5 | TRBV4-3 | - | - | TGCGCCAGCAGCCCTTCACTGTTGGAGGAGACCCAGTACTTC | CASSPSLLEETQYF
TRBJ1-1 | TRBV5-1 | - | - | TGCGCCAGCAGCTTGGCGTCAGACATGAACACTGAAGCTTTCTTT | CASSLASDMNTEAFF
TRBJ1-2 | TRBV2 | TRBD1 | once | TGTGCCAGCAGTGAATACCAGGGGGTTGGCTACACCTTC | CASSEYQGVGYTF
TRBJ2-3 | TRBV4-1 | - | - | TGCGCCAGCAGCCTCGCTTATACAGGGACAGATACGCAGTATTTT | CASSLAYTGTDTQYF
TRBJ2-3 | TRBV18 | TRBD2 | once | TGTGCCAGCTCACCAACTAGCGGGAAACCAGATACGCAGTATTTT | CASSPTSGKPDTQYF
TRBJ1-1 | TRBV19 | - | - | TGTGCCAGTAGTTCACAGCGGGGGACTGAAGCTTTCTTT | CASSSQRGTEAFF
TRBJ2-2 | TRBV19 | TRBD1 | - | TGTGCCAGTAGTGGCCGGGACAGGGGCTACACCGGGGAGCTGTTTTTT | CASSGRDRGYTGELFF
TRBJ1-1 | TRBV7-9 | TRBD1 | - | TGTGCCAGCAGCCTTCGTAGGGGGTGGGACAGGGAGGACACTGAAGCTTTCTTT | CASSLRRGWDREDTEAFF
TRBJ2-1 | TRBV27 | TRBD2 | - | TGTGCCAGCAGTCCTCGGACTAGCGGGAGTTACAATGAGCAGTTCTTC | CASSPRTSGSYNEQFF
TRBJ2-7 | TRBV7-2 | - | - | TGTGCCAGCAGTTTCGGGACTTACCGTAGCTCCTACGAGCAGTACTTC | CASSFGTYRSSYEQYF
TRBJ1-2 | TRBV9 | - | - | TGTGCCAGCAGTCCCCCTGGTGGCAGGGAGGGATATGGCTACACCTTC | CASSPPGGREGYGYTF
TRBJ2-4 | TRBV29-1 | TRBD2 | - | TGCAGCGTTGAATTGGACGGGAGGGACATTCAGTACTTC | CSVELDGRDIQYF
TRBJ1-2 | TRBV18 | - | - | TGTGCCAGCTCTTACGGTATGGCCAGATTGGCCACTAACTATGGCTACACCTTC | CASSYGMARLATNYGYTF
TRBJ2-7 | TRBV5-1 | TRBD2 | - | TGCGCCAGCAGGTGGACTAGCGACTCCTACGAGCAGTACTTC | CASRWTSDSYEQYF
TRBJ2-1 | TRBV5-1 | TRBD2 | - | TGCGCCAGCAGCTTTGCGGGAGGATCCTACAATGAGCAGTTCTTC | CASSFAGGSYNEQFF
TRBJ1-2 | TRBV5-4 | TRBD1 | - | TGTGCCAGCAGCCCGGACAGGGGCTATGGCTACACCTTC | CASSPDRGYGYTF
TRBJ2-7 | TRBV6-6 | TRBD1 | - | TGTGCCAGCAGTGCGTCCGGGACAGCTACCTACGAGCAGTACTTC | CASSASGTATYEQYF